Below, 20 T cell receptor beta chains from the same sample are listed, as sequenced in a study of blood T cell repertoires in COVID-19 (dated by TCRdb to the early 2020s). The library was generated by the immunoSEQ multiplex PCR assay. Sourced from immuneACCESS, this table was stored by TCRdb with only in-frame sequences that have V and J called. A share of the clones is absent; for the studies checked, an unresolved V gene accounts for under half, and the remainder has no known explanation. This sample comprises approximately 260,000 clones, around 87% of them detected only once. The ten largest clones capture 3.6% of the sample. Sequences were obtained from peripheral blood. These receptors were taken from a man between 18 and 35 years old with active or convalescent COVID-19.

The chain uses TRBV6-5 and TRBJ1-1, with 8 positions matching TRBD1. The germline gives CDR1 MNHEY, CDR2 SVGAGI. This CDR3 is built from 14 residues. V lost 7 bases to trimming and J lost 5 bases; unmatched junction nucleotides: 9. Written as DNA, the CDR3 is TGTGCCAGCACTCGGACAGGGTTCGGGACTGAAGCTTTCTTT. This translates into CASTRTGFGTEAFF.

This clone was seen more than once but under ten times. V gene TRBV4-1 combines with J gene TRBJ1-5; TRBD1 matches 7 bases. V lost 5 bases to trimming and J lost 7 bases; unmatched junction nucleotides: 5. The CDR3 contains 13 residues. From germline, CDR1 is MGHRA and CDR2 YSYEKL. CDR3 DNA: TGCGCCAGCAGCTCGACAGGGCGCCAGCCCCAGCATTTT. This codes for CASSSTGRQPQHF.

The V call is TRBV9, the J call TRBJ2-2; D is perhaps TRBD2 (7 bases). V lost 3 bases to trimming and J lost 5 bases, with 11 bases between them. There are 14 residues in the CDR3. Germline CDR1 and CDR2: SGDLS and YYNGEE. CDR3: CASSEQGGTGELFF. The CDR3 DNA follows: TGTGCCAGCAGCGAACAGGGAGGGACCGGGGAGCTGTTTTTT. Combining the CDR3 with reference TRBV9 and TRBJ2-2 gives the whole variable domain DSGVTQTPKHLITATGQRVTLRCSPRSGDLSVYWYQQSLDQGLQFLIQYYNGEERAKGNILERFSAQQFPDLHSELNLSSLELGDSALYFCASSEQGGTGELFFGEGSRLTVL.

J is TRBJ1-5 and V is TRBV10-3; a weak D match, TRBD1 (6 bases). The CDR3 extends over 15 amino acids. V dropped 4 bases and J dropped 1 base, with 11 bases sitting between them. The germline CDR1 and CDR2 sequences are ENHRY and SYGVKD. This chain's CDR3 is CAISVGQGSNQPQHF. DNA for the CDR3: TGTGCCATCAGTGTTGGGCAGGGGAGCAATCAGCCCCAGCATTTT.

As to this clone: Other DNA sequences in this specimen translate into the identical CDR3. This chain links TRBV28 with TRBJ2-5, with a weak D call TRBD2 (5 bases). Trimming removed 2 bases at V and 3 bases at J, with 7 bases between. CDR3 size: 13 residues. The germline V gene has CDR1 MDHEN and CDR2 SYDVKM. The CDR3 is CASSLGREETQYF. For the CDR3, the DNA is TGTGCCAGCAGTTTAGGGCGGGAAGAGACCCAGTACTTC.

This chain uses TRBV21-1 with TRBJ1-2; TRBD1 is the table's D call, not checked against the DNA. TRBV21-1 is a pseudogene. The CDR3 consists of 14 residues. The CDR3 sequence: CASSRRTGNYGYTF. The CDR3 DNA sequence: TGTGCCAGCAGCAGACGGACAGGCAATTATGGCTACACCTTC.

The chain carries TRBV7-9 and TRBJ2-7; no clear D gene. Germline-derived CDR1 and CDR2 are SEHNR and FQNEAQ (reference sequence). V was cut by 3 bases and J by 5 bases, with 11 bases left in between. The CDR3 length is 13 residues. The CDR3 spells CASSLAVVDEQYF. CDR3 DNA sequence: TGTGCCAGCAGCTTGGCGGTTGTGGACGAGCAGTACTTC. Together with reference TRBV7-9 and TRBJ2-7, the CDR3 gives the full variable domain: DTGVSQNPRHKITKRGQNVTFRCDPISEHNRLYWYRQTLGQGPEFLTYFQNEAQLEKSRLLSDRFSAERPKGSFSTLEIQRTEQGDSAMYLCASSLAVVDEQYFGPGTRLTVT.

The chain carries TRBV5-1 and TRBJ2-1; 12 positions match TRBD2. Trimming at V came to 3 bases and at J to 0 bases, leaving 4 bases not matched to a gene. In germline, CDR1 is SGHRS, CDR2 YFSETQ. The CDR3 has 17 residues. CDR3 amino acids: CASSSGLAGNSYNEQFF. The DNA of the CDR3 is TGCGCCAGCAGCTCGGGACTAGCGGGTAACTCCTACAATGAGCAGTTCTTC.

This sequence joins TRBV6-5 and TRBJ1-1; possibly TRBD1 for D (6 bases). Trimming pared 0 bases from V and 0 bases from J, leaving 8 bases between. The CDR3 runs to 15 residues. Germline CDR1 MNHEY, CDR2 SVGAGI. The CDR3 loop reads CASSYSTGLNTEAFF. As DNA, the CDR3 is TGTGCCAGCAGTTACTCGACAGGACTGAACACTGAAGCTTTCTTT.

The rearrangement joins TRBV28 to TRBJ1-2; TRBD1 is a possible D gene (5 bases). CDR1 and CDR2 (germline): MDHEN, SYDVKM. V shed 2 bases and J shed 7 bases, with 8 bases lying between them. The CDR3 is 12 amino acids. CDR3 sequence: CASSLQGSGYTF. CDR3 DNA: TGTGCCAGCAGTTTACAGGGTAGTGGCTACACCTTC.

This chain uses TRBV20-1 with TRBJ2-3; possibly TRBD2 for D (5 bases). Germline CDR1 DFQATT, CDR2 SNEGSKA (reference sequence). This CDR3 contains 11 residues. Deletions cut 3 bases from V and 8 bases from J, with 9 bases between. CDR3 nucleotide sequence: TGCAGTGCTAGTAGACGGGGTACGCAGTATTTT. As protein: CSASRRGTQYF.

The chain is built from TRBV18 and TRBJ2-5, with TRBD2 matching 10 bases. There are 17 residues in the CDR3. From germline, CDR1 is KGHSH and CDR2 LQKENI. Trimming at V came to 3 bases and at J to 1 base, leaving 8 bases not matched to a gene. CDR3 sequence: CASSPLIAGGFQETQYF. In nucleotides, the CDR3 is TGTGCCAGCTCACCGCTTATAGCGGGGGGCTTCCAAGAGACCCAGTACTTC. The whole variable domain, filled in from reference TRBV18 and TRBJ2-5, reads NAGVMQNPRHLVRRRGQEARLRCSPMKGHSHVYWYRQLPEEGLKFMVYLQKENIIDESGMPKERFSAEFPKEGPSILRIQQVVRGDSAAYFCASSPLIAGGFQETQYFGPGTRLLVL.

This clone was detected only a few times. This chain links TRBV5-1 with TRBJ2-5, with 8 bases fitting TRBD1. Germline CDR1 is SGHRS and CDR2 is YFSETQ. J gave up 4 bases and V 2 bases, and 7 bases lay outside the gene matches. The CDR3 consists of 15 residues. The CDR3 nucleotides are TGCGCCAGCAGCTTTTCGCAGGGGGCATCAGAGACCCAGTACTTC. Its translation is CASSFSQGASETQYF. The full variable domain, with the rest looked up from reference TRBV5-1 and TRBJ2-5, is KAGVTQTPRYLIKTRGQQVTLSCSPISGHRSVSWYQQTPGQGLQFLFEYFSETQRNKGNFPGRFSGRQFSNSRSEMNVSTLELGDSALYLCASSFSQGASETQYFGPGTRLLVL.

CDR3 in DNA: TGTGCCGCCAAGACCTTGGGGACAGGTGAAGCTTTCTTT. Translating it yields CAAKTLGTGEAFF. The V call is TRBV5-4, the J call TRBJ1-1; 8 positions agree with TRBD1. The CDR3 covers 13 residues. The germline V gene has CDR1 SGHNT and CDR2 YYREEE (reference sequence). V gave up 10 bases and J gave up 7 bases; unmatched junction bases: 12.

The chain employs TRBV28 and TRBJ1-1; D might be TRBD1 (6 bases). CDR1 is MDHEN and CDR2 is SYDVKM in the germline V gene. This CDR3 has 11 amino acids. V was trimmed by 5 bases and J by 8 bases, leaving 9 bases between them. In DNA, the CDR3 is TGTGCCAGCAGTCTTGGGACAGAAGCTTTCTTT. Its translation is CASSLGTEAFF.

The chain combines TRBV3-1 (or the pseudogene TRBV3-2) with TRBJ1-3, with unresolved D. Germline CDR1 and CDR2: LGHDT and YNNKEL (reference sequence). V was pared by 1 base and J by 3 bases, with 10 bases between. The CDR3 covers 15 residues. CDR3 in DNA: TGTGCCAGCAGCCAAGGTTTCCAGAATGGAAACACCATATATTTT. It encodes CASSQGFQNGNTIYF.

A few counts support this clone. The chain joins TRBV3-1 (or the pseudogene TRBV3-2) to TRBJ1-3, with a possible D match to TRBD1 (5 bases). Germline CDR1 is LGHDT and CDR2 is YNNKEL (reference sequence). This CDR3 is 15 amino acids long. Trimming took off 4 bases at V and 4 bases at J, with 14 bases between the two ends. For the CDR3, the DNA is TGTGCCAGCAGCCCTGAATCGGACAACGGAAACACCATATATTTT. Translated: CASSPESDNGNTIYF.

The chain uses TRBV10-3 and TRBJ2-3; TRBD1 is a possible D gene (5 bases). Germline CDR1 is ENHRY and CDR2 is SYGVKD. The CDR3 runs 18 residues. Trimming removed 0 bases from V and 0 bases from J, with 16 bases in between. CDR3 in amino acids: CAISESRSQAFSTDTQYF. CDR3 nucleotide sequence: TGTGCCATCAGTGAGTCGCGGTCACAGGCGTTTAGCACAGATACGCAGTATTTT.

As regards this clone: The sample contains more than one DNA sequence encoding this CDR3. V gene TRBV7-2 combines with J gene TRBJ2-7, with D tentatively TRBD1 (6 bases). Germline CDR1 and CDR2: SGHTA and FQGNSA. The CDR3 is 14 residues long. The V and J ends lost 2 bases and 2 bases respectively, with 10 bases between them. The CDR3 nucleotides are TGTGCCAGCAGCTTAACAGGGCTACCCTACGAGCAGTACTTC. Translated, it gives CASSLTGLPYEQYF.

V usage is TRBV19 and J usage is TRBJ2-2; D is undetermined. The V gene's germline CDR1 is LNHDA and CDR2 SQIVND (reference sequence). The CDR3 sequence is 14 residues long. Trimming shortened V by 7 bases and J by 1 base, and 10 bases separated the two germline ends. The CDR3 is CASNNNLNTGELFF. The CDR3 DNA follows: TGTGCCAGTAACAACAACCTGAACACCGGGGAGCTGTTTTTT.